This T cell receptor beta chain came from a study of blood T cells in healthy people across ages. Notes on this clonotype: Its cognate antigen is unknown.

Next came a second PCR, run for 7 to 11 cycles, which used a sample-barcoded 5' primer along with a J-beta primer mix. Tagging of each cDNA molecule was performed by a template-switch adaptor with 12 random nucleotides. TCRdb reprocessed the 5' RACE reads with MiXCR, giving one entry per CDR3 protein. The sample records over 1.5 million distinct CDR3 sequences, about 50% being singletons. V lost 7 bases and J 7 bases, leaving 17 bases between the germline ends. Per the germline V gene, CDR1 is MNHEY and CDR2 is SVGAGI. The CDR3 covers 15 residues. Study-wide results and caveats: The study could not conclusively compare naive and antigen-experienced cells, given its unsorted PBMCs.

V is TRBV6-5 and J is TRBJ1-6; TRBD1 might be the D (5 bases). Sequences were obtained from blood. The receptor's source is a woman in her forties in good health. The CDR3 loop is CASTGTGTANSPLHF. The CDR3 nucleotides read TGTGCCAGCACAGGAACCGGGACGGCAAATTCACCCCTCCACTTT.